Below are 17 T cell receptor beta chains sequenced from a single sample in a study of naive and memory T cell subsets. Two oligonucleotides, mixed equimolar, formed the beta constant-region primer covering TRBC1 and TRBC2. A single record per CDR3 protein comes from TCRdb applying MiXCR to the UMI-ligation and nested PCR reads. The table lists about 3,000 distinct CDR3 sequences, roughly 8% of them singletons. Source material: effector memory CD8+ T cells from blood. Subset defined: effector memory, CD45RA- CD27-. The receptors here all came from a human donor in good health.

The sample holds many counts of this clonotype. J is TRBJ1-5 and V is TRBV20-1; possible D gene TRBD1, 5 bases. V shed 6 bases and J shed 2 bases, with 17 bases lying between them. Germline V lookup: CDR1 DFQATT, CDR2 SNEGSKA (reference sequence). The CDR3 is 15 residues long. The CDR3 DNA follows: TGCAGTGCGAGGACCAGGGAAGTCGGCAATCAGCCCCAGCATTTT. Protein product: CSARTREVGNQPQHF.

This clonotype was seen ten or more times. The CDR3 region has the DNA TGTGCCAGCAGCTTAGGGTGGAATCAGCCCCAGCATTTT. Protein: CASSLGWNQPQHF. The chain joins TRBV7-9 to TRBJ1-5; D unresolved. The CDR3 is 13 amino acids. V was cut by 1 base and J by 4 bases, with 5 bases left in between. CDR1 SEHNR and CDR2 FQNEAQ come from the germline V gene (reference sequence).

The chain joins TRBV6-5 to TRBJ2-7; 11 nucleotides align to TRBD2. V dropped 7 bases and J dropped 4; count of bases not matched to a gene: 6. The CDR3 runs 14 residues. Germline CDR1 is MNHEY and CDR2 is SVGAGI. CDR3: CASKGLAGKYEQYF. DNA of the CDR3: TGTGCCAGCAAAGGACTAGCGGGCAAGTACGAGCAGTACTTC.

The DNA for the CDR3 is TGTGCCAGCAGCTCAGATAGCCACGAGCAGTACTTC. Translating it yields CASSSDSHEQYF. This chain connects TRBV11-2 to TRBJ2-7; D uncertain. From germline, CDR1 is SGHAT and CDR2 FQNNGV. V shed 4 bases and J shed 5 bases, with 9 bases lying between them. This CDR3 is built from 12 residues.

This clonotype was picked up many times. The chain uses TRBV12-3 or TRBV12-4 and TRBJ2-1; D unclear. This CDR3 spans 13 amino acids. The V end lost 2 bases, the J end lost 4 bases, and 6 bases lay between the germline ends. DNA for the CDR3: TGTGCCAGCAGTTTATCTAGTTACAATGAGCAGTTCTTC. It yields the protein CASSLSSYNEQFF.

This clonotype has ten or more counts. This chain joins TRBV30 and TRBJ2-7, with a weak D call TRBD2 (6 bases). The CDR3 sequence is 12 residues long. The germline gives CDR1 GTSNPN, CDR2 SVGIG (reference sequence). The V end was cut by 0 bases, the J end by 5 bases, with 8 bases between. CDR3 nucleotides: TGTGCCTGGAGTGTTGGAGGGAACGAGCAGTACTTC. It yields the protein CAWSVGGNEQYF.

The rearrangement uses TRBV11-2 and TRBJ2-1; TRBD1 agrees at 11 bases. There are 14 residues in the CDR3. CDR1 is SGHAT and CDR2 is FQNNGV in the germline V gene. CDR3 coding DNA: TGTGTGTTCGGGACAGGGGGCTCCTACAATGAGCAGTTCTTC. The encoded protein is CVFGTGGSYNEQFF.

This chain links TRBV9 with TRBJ1-2; TRBD1 might be the D (6 bases). Germline CDR1 and CDR2: SGDLS and YYNGEE. V lost 0 bases, J lost 8 bases, and 14 bases lay in between. The CDR3 has 14 amino acids. CDR3: CASSVEQGLWGYTF. The CDR3 DNA reads TGTGCCAGCAGCGTAGAACAGGGTCTATGGGGCTACACCTTC.

This rearrangement joins TRBV28 to TRBJ1-1; D may be TRBD1 (5 bases). This CDR3 spans 16 amino acids. V was shortened by 8 bases and J by 4 bases, with 23 bases between the two germline ends. CDR1 MDHEN and CDR2 SYDVKM come from the germline V gene. The CDR3 here is CASWQGPDNWGTEAFF. In nucleotides, the CDR3 is TGTGCCAGCTGGCAGGGACCAGACAATTGGGGCACTGAAGCTTTCTTT.

This clonotype was found many times. The chain uses TRBV6-5 and TRBJ1-6, with 7 bases aligning to TRBD1. The CDR3 is 15 residues long. From germline, CDR1 is MNHEY and CDR2 SVGAGI. The V and J ends lost 10 bases and 11 bases, in that order; junction bases with no gene match: 17. CDR3 bases: TGTGCCACCCCCGTAGAGGTCACAGGGGTCCCACCCCTCCACTTT. Residues: CATPVEVTGVPPLHF.

This chain links TRBV6-5 with TRBJ2-1; D remains unclear. This CDR3 is built from 13 residues. Per germline, CDR1 MNHEY and CDR2 SVGAGI. Between the trimmed V and J ends, which lost 7 bases and 7 bases, there was a span of 14 bases. The CDR3, as DNA: TGTGCCAGCACACAGTGGGTGGGGAATGAGCAGTTCTTC. It yields the protein CASTQWVGNEQFF.

This clonotype came up many times. The gene calls are TRBV15 and TRBJ2-2; D perhaps matches TRBD2 (6 bases). Germline assignment: CDR1 LNHNV and CDR2 YYDKDF (reference sequence). V was clipped by 5 bases and J by 3 bases, with 13 bases between them. This CDR3 region has 15 residues. The DNA for the CDR3 is TGTGCCACCAGCGCTGGACTATCCGACACCGGGGAGCTGTTTTTT. Residues: CATSAGLSDTGELFF.

This clonotype was seen ten or more times. For the CDR3, the DNA is TGTGCCAGCATGCGGGACAATGAGCAGTTCTTC. This translates into CASMRDNEQFF. The chain employs TRBV5-4 and TRBJ2-1; D might be TRBD2 (5 bases). The CDR3 is 11 amino acids. CDR1 and CDR2 from the germline V gene are SGHNT and YYREEE (reference sequence). V lost 6 bases, J lost 5 bases, and 6 bases lay in between.

Concerning this clonotype: One base away lies a much larger clone, so this may be a sequencing read error. The V call is TRBV6-6, the J call TRBJ2-5; 7 positions match TRBD2. The CDR3 has 14 amino acids. Germline assignment: CDR1 MNHNY and CDR2 SVGAGI (reference sequence). The CDR3 spells CASRGGERVETQCF. CDR3 DNA sequence: TGTGCCAGCAGGGGAGGGGAACGGGTGGAGACCCAGTGCTTC.

The J gene is TRBJ2-7, the V gene TRBV20-1; 9 bases are a match to TRBD2. Germline loops: CDR1 DFQATT, CDR2 SNEGSKA (reference sequence). This CDR3 has 14 amino acids. Trimming cost V 6 bases and J 1 base; bases outside gene matches: 7. CDR3 DNA: TGCAGTGCGGCTCGAGCGGGAGGATCCTACGAGCAGTACTTC. The encoded protein is CSAARAGGSYEQYF.

The chain has TRBV11-2 and TRBJ1-2, with D possibly being TRBD1 (5 bases). This CDR3 has 14 amino acids. CDR1 is SGHAT and CDR2 is FQNNGV in the germline V gene. Trimming left V 0 bases short and J 6 bases short, with 11 bases between. In DNA form, the CDR3 reads TGTGCCAGCAGCTTAGATCTGGGGCTAAATGGCTACACCTTC. This codes for CASSLDLGLNGYTF.

This clonotype was seen a few times. The chain uses TRBV11-2 and TRBJ1-5, with 9 bases aligning to TRBD1. J was trimmed by 7 bases and V by 5 bases; bases with no gene match: 9. The CDR3 totals 15 residues. CDR1 and CDR2 from the germline V gene are SGHAT and FQNNGV. CDR3 sequence: CASSRGQGRGQPQHF. The CDR3 DNA follows: TGTGCCAGCAGCCGGGGACAGGGTCGGGGCCAGCCCCAGCATTTT.